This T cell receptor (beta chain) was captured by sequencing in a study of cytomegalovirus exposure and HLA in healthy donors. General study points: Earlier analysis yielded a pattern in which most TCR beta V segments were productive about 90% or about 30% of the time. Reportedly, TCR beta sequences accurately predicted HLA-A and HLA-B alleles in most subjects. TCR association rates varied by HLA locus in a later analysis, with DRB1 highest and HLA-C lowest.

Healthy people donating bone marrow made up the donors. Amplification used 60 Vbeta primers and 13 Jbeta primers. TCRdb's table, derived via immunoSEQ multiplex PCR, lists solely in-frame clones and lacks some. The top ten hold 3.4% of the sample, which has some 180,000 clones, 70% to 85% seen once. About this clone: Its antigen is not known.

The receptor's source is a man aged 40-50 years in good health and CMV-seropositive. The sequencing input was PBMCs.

The CDR3 loop reads CASSELAGGPQDTQYF. In DNA, the CDR3 is TGTGCCAGCAGCGAACTAGCGGGGGGCCCCCAAGATACGCAGTATTTT. The J gene is TRBJ2-3, the V gene TRBV9; the match to TRBD2 covers 12 bases. CDR1 and CDR2 from the germline V gene are SGDLS and YYNGEE. J was trimmed by 5 bases and V by 3 bases; bases with no gene match: 7. The CDR3 has 16 residues.